These 19 T cell receptor beta chains were all obtained from the same sample, sequenced in a study of cytomegalovirus exposure and HLA in healthy donors. Primers included in the PCR were 60 Vbeta and 13 Jbeta primers. Method: immunoSEQ multiplex PCR; TCRdb's copy keeps in-frame clones and lacks some. The sample includes 100,000 to 150,000 clones, 70% to 80% of them seen just once. The sequenced sample was PBMCs. These receptors were collected from a woman in her 50s in good health and CMV-seronegative.

The chain is built from TRBV7-2 and TRBJ1-5; 8 bases map to TRBD1. From germline, CDR1 is SGHTA and CDR2 FQGNSA. The CDR3 consists of 17 residues. Unmatched junction bases numbered 10, after V lost 3 bases and J lost 3 bases. CDR3 amino acids: CASSLRRTGRLNQPQHF. The CDR3 coding sequence is TGTGCCAGCAGCTTGCGGCGGACAGGGCGTCTCAATCAGCCCCAGCATTTT.

The genes are TRBV7-8 and TRBJ2-2; TRBD1 agrees at 7 bases. Germline assignment: CDR1 SGHVS and CDR2 FQNEAQ. V lost 3 bases to trimming and J lost 7 bases; unmatched junction nucleotides: 11. There are 16 residues in the CDR3. The CDR3: CASSLRDSALNGELFF. The CDR3 bases are TGTGCCAGCAGCTTGAGGGACAGCGCCCTTAACGGGGAGCTGTTTTTT.

This chain uses TRBV7-9 with TRBJ1-2; D gene ambiguous. This CDR3 is built from 14 residues. Deletions cut 5 bases from V and 7 bases from J, with 17 bases between. Germline V CDR1 and CDR2: SEHNR, FQNEAQ (reference sequence). CDR3 protein: CASSPEAVSGGYTF. Here the CDR3 DNA reads TGTGCCAGCAGCCCAGAGGCAGTCAGCGGTGGCTACACCTTC.

The V gene is TRBV5-4, the J gene TRBJ2-7; TRBD2 matches 14 bases. Germline CDR1 and CDR2: SGHNT and YYREEE (reference sequence). Germline trimming cut 2 bases from V and 3 bases from J; bases unmatched to any gene: 4. There are 16 residues in the CDR3. CDR3 loop: CASSFETSGRGYEQYF. CDR3 sequence (DNA): TGTGCCAGCAGCTTTGAGACTAGCGGGAGGGGCTACGAGCAGTACTTC.

V usage is TRBV5-1 and J usage is TRBJ1-5; D might be TRBD1 (5 bases). Between the trimmed V and J ends, which lost 2 bases and 2 bases, there was a span of 14 bases. This CDR3 comprises 16 residues. CDR1 SGHRS and CDR2 YFSETQ come from the germline V gene. The CDR3 region has the DNA TGCGCCAGCAGCTTTGGGGGGGAGGGACGCAATCAGCCCCAGCATTTT. It yields the protein CASSFGGEGRNQPQHF.

This clone occurred once. The CDR3 DNA is TGTGCCACCAGCATAGACCAGGGAGGGTACGAGCAGTACTTC. This codes for CATSIDQGGYEQYF. V and J are TRBV15 and TRBJ2-7, with TRBD2 identical over 7 bases. Germline CDR1 LNHNV, CDR2 YYDKDF (reference sequence). This CDR3 spans 14 amino acids. V was clipped by 4 bases and J by 4 bases; unmatched bases: 7.

A single count supports this clone. The chain uses TRBV19 and TRBJ2-2; D might be TRBD1 (5 bases). CDR3 length: 13 amino acids. Germline CDR1 reads LNHDA; CDR2 reads SQIVND (reference sequence). The germline V and J ends were trimmed by 3 bases and 4 bases, with 6 bases remaining between them. For the CDR3, the DNA is TGTGCCAGTAGTATTAGGGGCACCGGGGAGCTGTTTTTT. Protein product: CASSIRGTGELFF. The full variable domain, rest sourced from reference TRBV19 and TRBJ2-2, is DGGITQSPKYLFRKEGQNVTLSCEQNLNHDAMYWYRQDPGQGLRLIYYSQIVNDFQKGDIAEGYSVSREKKESFPLTVTSAQKNPTAFYLCASSIRGTGELFFGEGSRLTVL.

Remarks on this clone: The sample carries other DNA sequences with the same CDR3. The rearrangement uses TRBV7-9 and TRBJ1-5; possible D gene TRBD1, 6 bases. Per germline, CDR1 SEHNR and CDR2 FQNEAQ (reference sequence). The CDR3 extends over 17 amino acids. The V end was cut by 1 base, the J end by 2 bases, with 15 bases between. The CDR3 region is CASSLGGTGMGNQPQHF. CDR3 bases: TGTGCCAGCAGCTTAGGGGGTACAGGGATGGGCAATCAGCCCCAGCATTTT. The full variable domain, with the rest looked up from reference TRBV7-9 and TRBJ1-5, is DTGVSQNPRHKITKRGQNVTFRCDPISEHNRLYWYRQTLGQGPEFLTYFQNEAQLEKSRLLSDRFSAERPKGSFSTLEIQRTEQGDSAMYLCASSLGGTGMGNQPQHFGDGTRLSIL.

This clone was detected only once. This chain connects TRBV5-6 to TRBJ1-4; 8 nucleotides agree with TRBD1. This CDR3 is built from 15 residues. J was trimmed by 4 bases and V by 4 bases; bases with no gene match: 6. The germline gives CDR1 SGHDT, CDR2 YYEEEE. The CDR3 reads CASSAGQALNEKLFF. The CDR3 nucleotides are TGTGCCAGCAGCGCGGGACAGGCCCTTAATGAAAAACTGTTTTTT.

The chain uses TRBV29-1 and TRBJ2-5; weak D call: TRBD2 (5 bases). Trimming cost V 5 bases and J 5 bases, with 9 bases left between them. This CDR3 spans 11 amino acids. CDR1 is SQVTM, CDR2 ANQGSEA, per germline. CDR3 coding DNA: TGCAGCGTTCGGGGATCCGAGACCCAGTACTTC. Its protein is CSVRGSETQYF.

This clone was seen only a few times. The chain carries TRBV6-1 and TRBJ1-1, with D possibly matching TRBD1 (5 bases). Per germline, CDR1 MNHNS and CDR2 SASEGT. V lost 6 bases and J 3 bases, leaving 14 bases between the germline ends. The length of the CDR3 is 14 residues. The CDR3 spells CASSHRWRDTEAFF. The CDR3 bases are TGTGCCAGCAGCCACAGGTGGAGGGACACTGAAGCTTTCTTT.

The V and J genes are TRBV12-5 and TRBJ2-1, with 8 nucleotides matching TRBD1. From germline, CDR1 is LGHNT and CDR2 FRNRAP. J lost 4 bases, V lost 5 bases, and 7 bases had no gene match. The CDR3 length is 15 residues. The CDR3: CASGPSTGAYNEQFF. The CDR3 bases are TGTGCTAGTGGTCCCTCGACAGGGGCGTACAATGAGCAGTTCTTC.

The V call is TRBV4-2, the J call TRBJ2-7, with D possibly matching TRBD2 (5 bases). This CDR3 has 14 amino acids. Trimming stripped 1 base from V and 6 bases from J, with 13 bases between. Per germline, CDR1 LGHNA and CDR2 YNFKEQ. CDR3 coding DNA: TGTGCCAGCAGCCAAGCCCTGGGAGCGCCCGAGCAGTACGTC. Encoded protein: CASSQALGAPEQYV.

This clone has a handful of counts. This sequence joins TRBV5-1 and TRBJ1-2, with D possibly being TRBD1 (5 bases). There are 14 residues in the CDR3. Trimming removed 4 bases at V and 3 bases at J, with 13 bases between. Germline loops: CDR1 SGHRS, CDR2 YFSETQ. The CDR3 spells CASSPRTNDYGYTF. The CDR3 DNA sequence: TGCGCCAGCAGCCCAAGGACAAACGACTATGGCTACACCTTC.

This clone was counted between two and nine times. The rearrangement links TRBV5-1 to TRBJ1-1; D unclear. This CDR3 is built from 14 residues. Trimming shortened V by 5 bases and J by 1 base, and 12 bases separated the two germline ends. CDR1 SGHRS and CDR2 YFSETQ come from the germline V gene. The chain's CDR3 is CASSSEPGNTEAFF. DNA for the CDR3: TGCGCCAGCAGTTCTGAACCAGGGAACACTGAAGCTTTCTTT.

The chain recombines TRBV11-3 with TRBJ2-6; possibly TRBD1 for D (7 bases). Trimming took off 4 bases at V and 2 bases at J, with 15 bases between the two ends. The germline CDR1 and CDR2 sequences are SGHNT and YENEEA. This CDR3 is built from 17 residues. CDR3 nucleotide sequence: TGTGCCAGCAGCTATGGTCCCAGGGGGGCTGGGGCCAACGTCCTGACTTTC. Its protein is CASSYGPRGAGANVLTF.

V usage is TRBV4-2 and J usage is TRBJ1-1; maybe TRBD1 (6 bases). CDR1 LGHNA and CDR2 YNFKEQ come from the germline V gene. V was cut by 4 bases and J by 1 base, with 13 bases left in between. This CDR3 is 15 amino acids long. The CDR3 coding sequence is TGTGCCAGCAGCCGGAACAACAGGGAGAACACTGAAGCTTTCTTT. As protein: CASSRNNRENTEAFF.

For this clone: The junction shows a germline mismatch at one end, possibly a read error. The chain is built from TRBV4-1 and TRBJ1-5; TRBD1 matches 7 bases. Germline V CDR1 and CDR2: MGHRA, YSYEKL. The CDR3 has 15 residues. The CDR3 DNA is TGCGCCAGCAGCCAAGTACAGGGGAGCAATCAGCCCCAGAATTTT. As protein: CASSQVQGSNQPQNF.

This clone was found once. The gene calls are TRBV23-1 and TRBJ2-7, with 10 bases that match TRBD1. TRBV23-1 is an ORF, with its function uncertain. J lost 1 base, V lost 3 bases, and 6 bases had no gene match. This CDR3 region has 16 residues. CDR3 loop: CASSHSRQGASYEQYV. The CDR3 coding sequence is TGCGCCAGCAGTCACTCGCGACAGGGGGCTTCCTACGAGCAGTACGTC.